The next 20 T cell receptor beta chains were all read from a single sample in a study of a mutant IDH1 vaccine in newly diagnosed glioma. Clones were read by immunoSEQ multiplex PCR, and TCRdb kept only the in-frame ones, dropping some. The sample lists about 38,000 clones, about 78% occurring once. Stated time point: baseline, week 1 (first vaccination visit). Treatment indicated: pre-vaccination baseline after standard-of-care therapy. The material sequenced was PBMCs, taken from a glioma patient treated with radiotherapy, temozolomide or both. Every receptor here comes from a man aged 35 to 55 with glioma. Some clones in this sample may be carry-over from other donors' samples.

The gene calls are TRBV30 and TRBJ1-5; D uncertain. V lost 3 bases and J lost 0, with 6 bases in between. The CDR3 has 13 amino acids. Looked up from germline, CDR1 is GTSNPN and CDR2 is SVGIG (reference sequence). The CDR3 sequence is CAWSPSSNQPQHF. The CDR3 nucleotides are TGTGCCTGGAGCCCGAGTAGCAATCAGCCCCAGCATTTT.

The V call is TRBV6-5, the J call TRBJ2-7; D unclear. The V gene's germline CDR1 is MNHEY and CDR2 SVGAGI. The CDR3 runs 14 residues. V lost 0 bases and J 5 bases, leaving 11 bases between the germline ends. The CDR3 loop is CASSYSSRSDEQYF. The CDR3 DNA sequence: TGTGCCAGCAGTTACTCGTCCAGGTCAGACGAGCAGTACTTC.

The chain employs TRBV4-2 and TRBJ2-7; D gene unclear. The ends were cut back, 1 base at V and 0 bases at J, with 13 bases in the middle. Germline lookup yields CDR1 LGHNA and CDR2 YNFKEQ. CDR3 length: 16 amino acids. The CDR3 DNA follows: TGTGCCAGCAGCCAAGTTATTCGCGCATCCTCCTACGAGCAGTACTTC. This gives the protein CASSQVIRASSYEQYF.

This chain joins TRBV4-2 and TRBJ1-2; no reliable D call. Germline V gene sequence: CDR1 LGHNA, CDR2 YNFKEQ. Trimming left V 0 bases short and J 2 bases short, with 7 bases between. The CDR3 runs 14 residues. The CDR3 protein is CASSQDRANYGYTF. In nucleotides, the CDR3 is TGTGCCAGCAGCCAAGATCGGGCAAACTATGGCTACACCTTC.

V gene TRBV29-1 combines with J gene TRBJ1-2; 8 bases line up with TRBD1. Germline V CDR1 and CDR2: SQVTM, ANQGSEA. The CDR3 spans 13 residues. V lost 3 bases, J lost 2 bases, and 2 bases stayed unmatched. The CDR3 coding sequence is TGCAGCGTTGATCAGGGGGCCAACTATGGCTACACCTTC. Its translation: CSVDQGANYGYTF.

The chain has TRBV19 and TRBJ2-4; TRBD1 aligns across 11 bases. This CDR3 has 13 amino acids. In germline, CDR1 is LNHDA, CDR2 SQIVND (reference sequence). V lost 10 bases to trimming and J lost 6 bases; unmatched junction nucleotides: 5. CDR3 residues: CATSGTGGNIQYF. The CDR3 DNA follows: TGTGCCACGTCCGGGACAGGGGGAAACATTCAGTACTTC.

This clone has only one observation. The chain uses TRBV5-1 and TRBJ2-1; 7 bases match TRBD1. The germline CDR1 and CDR2 sequences are SGHRS and YFSETQ. With V trimmed by 0 bases and J by 4 bases, 1 base remained unmatched. The CDR3 spans 14 residues. CDR3 amino acids: CASSLGRGYNEQFF. CDR3 nucleotides: TGCGCCAGCAGCTTGGGCAGGGGGTACAATGAGCAGTTCTTC. The whole variable domain, remainder taken from reference TRBV5-1 and TRBJ2-1, is KAGVTQTPRYLIKTRGQQVTLSCSPISGHRSVSWYQQTPGQGLQFLFEYFSETQRNKGNFPGRFSGRQFSNSRSEMNVSTLELGDSALYLCASSLGRGYNEQFFGPGTRLTVL.

The chain employs TRBV27 and TRBJ1-1; D is unresolved. V gave up 3 bases and J gave up 0 bases, with 11 bases separating them. The CDR3 loop spans 15 amino acids. The germline gives CDR1 MNHEY, CDR2 SMNVEV (reference sequence). CDR3 nucleotide sequence: TGTGCCAGCAGTTTTTCGGAGAGCATGAACACTGAAGCTTTCTTT. Encoded protein: CASSFSESMNTEAFF.

The CDR3 sequence is CASSLDTVYEQYF. As DNA, the CDR3 is TGTGCCAGCAGCTTAGATACCGTCTACGAGCAGTACTTC. The V call is TRBV11-2, the J call TRBJ2-7; D is unclear. The CDR3 length is 13 residues. Germline lookup yields CDR1 SGHAT and CDR2 FQNNGV. Trimming removed 0 bases from V and 3 bases from J, with 6 bases in between.

V is TRBV6-5 and J is TRBJ2-7, with D possibly being TRBD1 (5 bases). The length of the CDR3 is 14 residues. V was trimmed by 2 bases and J by 3 bases, leaving 11 bases between them. Germline V lookup: CDR1 MNHEY, CDR2 SVGAGI. The CDR3 here is CASSYSQGFYEQYF. CDR3 DNA sequence: TGTGCCAGCAGTTACAGCCAGGGTTTCTACGAGCAGTACTTC.

This chain links TRBV4-3 with TRBJ1-1; D gene ambiguous. CDR1 and CDR2 (germline): LGHNA, YSLEER. The V end was cut by 1 base, the J end by 4 bases, with 7 bases between. The CDR3 spans 13 residues. The CDR3 protein is CASSQARSTEAFF. CDR3 bases: TGCGCCAGCAGCCAAGCTCGGAGCACTGAAGCTTTCTTT.

V gene TRBV11-1 combines with J gene TRBJ1-1; 8 bases agree with TRBD1. V gave up 6 bases and J gave up 1 base; unmatched junction bases: 7. The V gene's germline CDR1 is SGHAT and CDR2 FQDESV (reference sequence). This CDR3 is 15 amino acids long. CDR3 sequence (DNA): TGTGCCAGCAGTTTTAACCAGGGGGCGAACACTGAAGCTTTCTTT. Residues: CASSFNQGANTEAFF.

This chain joins TRBV5-6 and TRBJ2-1; D uncertain. With 4 bases removed from V and 5 bases from J, the gap between germline ends came to 10 bases. This CDR3 has 13 amino acids. Germline V lookup: CDR1 SGHDT, CDR2 YYEEEE. The CDR3 DNA reads as TGTGCCAGCAGCCAGTACACCGACAATGAGCAGTTCTTC. This encodes CASSQYTDNEQFF.

The CDR3 DNA follows: TGTGCCAGCAGACAGGGGGCGGGCACCGGGGAGCTGTTTTTT. Translation: CASRQGAGTGELFF. The chain links TRBV2 to TRBJ2-2; TRBD1 aligns across 9 bases. Looked up from germline, CDR1 is SNHLY and CDR2 is FYNNEI. The CDR3 is 14 residues long. V was clipped by 6 bases and J by 4 bases; unmatched bases: 3.

This sequence joins TRBV7-6 and TRBJ1-2; D uncertain. This CDR3 region has 15 residues. Germline loops: CDR1 SGHVS, CDR2 FNYEAQ. Trimming pared 1 base from V and 5 bases from J, leaving 14 bases between. The CDR3 protein is CASSLGLGSQYGYTF. The CDR3 bases are TGTGCCAGCAGCTTAGGATTGGGGTCCCAGTATGGCTACACCTTC.

This chain connects TRBV30 to TRBJ2-3; the D gene is possibly TRBD2 (7 bases). Germline assignment: CDR1 GTSNPN and CDR2 SVGIG (reference sequence). The CDR3 contains 14 residues. V lost 1 base, J lost 5 bases, and 13 bases lay in between. The CDR3 sequence: CAWSEGGGVDTQYF. The CDR3 nucleotides read TGTGCCTGGAGTGAGGGGGGGGGCGTAGATACGCAGTATTTT.

The chain links TRBV5-6 to TRBJ1-5; unclear D gene. Germline V gene data show CDR1 as SGHDT and CDR2 as YYEEEE. This CDR3 spans 17 amino acids. Trimming took off 5 bases at V and 0 bases at J, with 18 bases between the two ends. The CDR3 sequence is CASSIHRGAYSNQPQHF. The CDR3 DNA sequence: TGTGCCAGCAGTATACATCGGGGAGCCTATAGCAATCAGCCCCAGCATTTT.

V usage is TRBV5-4 and J usage is TRBJ2-7; 9 bases match TRBD2. V shed 6 bases, J shed 2 bases, and the junction held 9 bases outside the gene matches. CDR1 is SGHNT and CDR2 is YYREEE in the germline V gene (reference sequence). The length of the CDR3 is 15 residues. The CDR3 region is CASKPLAGETYEQYF. CDR3 nucleotide sequence: TGTGCCAGCAAGCCCTTAGCGGGGGAAACCTACGAGCAGTACTTC. The whole variable domain, filled in from reference TRBV5-4 and TRBJ2-7, reads ETGVTQSPTHLIKTRGQQVTLRCSSQSGHNTVSWYQQALGQGPQFIFQYYREEENGRGNFPPRFSGLQFPNYSSELNVNALELDDSALYLCASKPLAGETYEQYFGPGTRLTVT.

Remarks on this clone: The same CDR3 arises from other DNA sequences in this sample as well. The V call is TRBV15, the J call TRBJ2-7, with D perhaps being TRBD1 or TRBD2 (5 bases each). This CDR3 has 13 amino acids. Trimming cost V 0 bases and J 7 bases, with 10 bases left between them. CDR1 and CDR2 (germline): LNHNV, YYDKDF (reference sequence). This CDR3 is CATSRDRGREQYF. The CDR3 nucleotides read TGTGCCACCAGCAGAGATCGGGGACGGGAGCAGTACTTC.

A few counts support this clone. The chain combines TRBV5-4 with TRBJ1-5; D remains unclear. CDR3 size: 13 residues. Germline-derived CDR1 and CDR2 are SGHNT and YYREEE (reference sequence). V dropped 4 bases and J dropped 7 bases, with 12 bases sitting between them. The CDR3 bases are TGTGCCAGCAGCGCAGCCCCGGGGCAGCCCCAGCATTTT. This encodes CASSAAPGQPQHF.